The 23 T cell receptor beta chains reported below all come from one sample, sequenced in a study of T cells in Graves' hyperthyroidism and ophthalmopathy. It was RNA transcripts that yielded the amplified TCR beta CDR3 regions. The TCR CDR3 first-round RT-PCR relied on the HTBI primer set. MiXCR, applied by TCRdb to the multiplex PCR reads, yields one record per CDR3 protein. Of approximately 640,000 distinct CDR3 sequences detected, about 18% appear once; the ten largest clones hold about 16%. Sequences were obtained from blood. The receptors were sampled from a man aged 50 to 59 with Graves' hyperthyroidism.

The table lists this clonotype with many counts. V gene TRBV3-1 combines with J gene TRBJ2-3, with D unclear. Germline V lookup: CDR1 LGHDT, CDR2 YNNKEL (reference sequence). The V end was cut by 3 bases, the J end by 3 bases, with 10 bases between. The CDR3 totals 14 residues. This CDR3 reads CASSHSRPTDTQYF. CDR3 DNA sequence: TGTGCCAGCAGCCACTCCCGCCCGACAGATACGCAGTATTTT.

This clonotype was found many times. This chain links TRBV28 with TRBJ1-2, with 7 bases lining up with TRBD1. Germline loops: CDR1 MDHEN, CDR2 SYDVKM. The CDR3 has 13 residues. The V segment lost 6 bases and the J segment 2 bases; nucleotides outside the gene matches: 3. This CDR3 reads CASRGGRNYGYTF. CDR3 nucleotide sequence: TGTGCCAGCAGAGGGGGCAGGAACTATGGCTACACCTTC.

In this sample, this clonotype turned up many times. The DNA for the CDR3 is TGTGCCAGCAGTGAATCAGGGACATCTTCACCCCTCCACTTT. Protein product: CASSESGTSSPLHF. The genes are TRBV6-1 and TRBJ1-6; TRBD1 might be the D (6 bases). This CDR3 spans 14 amino acids. Trimming left V 2 bases short and J 9 bases short, with 11 bases between. Germline CDR1 reads MNHNS; CDR2 reads SASEGT.

This clonotype has only a few counts. The gene calls are TRBV28 and TRBJ1-5; D gene ambiguous. V was trimmed by 8 bases and J by 1 base, leaving 6 bases between them. Germline assignment: CDR1 MDHEN and CDR2 SYDVKM. This CDR3 spans 12 amino acids. The CDR3 sequence: CASQESNQPQHF. The CDR3 DNA reads as TGTGCCAGCCAGGAGAGCAATCAGCCCCAGCATTTT. Filled out from reference TRBV28 and TRBJ1-5, the complete variable domain reads DVKVTQSSRYLVKRTGEKVFLECVQDMDHENMFWYRQDPGLGLRLIYFSYDVKMKEKGDIPEGYSVSREKKERFSLILESASTNQTSMYLCASQESNQPQHFGDGTRLSIL.

This clonotype was seen ten or more times. One end of the junction does not line up with germline, which may come from a read error. J is TRBJ2-1 and V is TRBV7-7; tentative D call: TRBD1 (6 bases). The CDR3 sequence is 14 residues long. Germline V gene sequence: CDR1 SSHAT, CDR2 FNYEAQ (reference sequence). DNA for the CDR3: TGTGCTAGCAGCTTAGGAACCCAACAGGGAGAGCAGTTCTTC. It encodes CASSLGTQQGEQFF.

This clonotype was recorded at least ten times. The chain joins TRBV12-3 or TRBV12-4 to TRBJ1-5; the match to TRBD1 covers 10 bases. Trimming took 6 bases from V and 6 from J; bases not matched to a gene: 11. The CDR3 has 16 residues. CDR3 protein: CASRVQGTGAGQPQHF. For the CDR3, the DNA is TGTGCCAGCAGGGTTCAGGGGACAGGGGCCGGTCAGCCCCAGCATTTT.

In this sample, this clonotype turned up many times. The chain combines TRBV7-3 with TRBJ2-3, with D possibly being TRBD2 (6 bases). V was clipped by 2 bases and J by 0 bases, with 12 bases between them. Germline CDR1 is SGHTA and CDR2 is FQGTGA. The CDR3 extends over 16 amino acids. This CDR3 is CASSLYGGASTDTQYF. The CDR3 bases are TGTGCCAGCAGCTTATACGGCGGGGCTAGCACAGATACGCAGTATTTT.

The chain has TRBV27 and TRBJ2-1; 9 nucleotides match TRBD1. V lost 7 bases to trimming and J lost 9 bases; unmatched junction nucleotides: 7. This CDR3 has 13 residues. The germline CDR1 and CDR2 sequences are MNHEY and SMNVEV (reference sequence). The CDR3 sequence: CASTGQGSTEQFF. As DNA, the CDR3 is TGTGCCAGCACAGGACAGGGGTCTACTGAGCAGTTCTTC.

This clonotype has at least ten counts. CDR3 residues: CASSPQGQGKEKLFF. CDR3 coding DNA: TGTGCCAGCAGTCCCCAGGGACAGGGAAAAGAAAAACTGTTTTTT. The chain joins TRBV12-3 or TRBV12-4 to TRBJ1-4; 9 bases align to TRBD1. The CDR3 is 15 amino acids. J lost 8 bases, V lost 5 bases, and 9 bases had no gene match.

This clonotype was observed a handful of times. The J gene is TRBJ2-7, the V gene TRBV28; a weak D match, TRBD2 (6 bases). The CDR3 covers 15 residues. CDR1 and CDR2 (germline): MDHEN, SYDVKM. V was trimmed by 10 bases and J by 2 bases, leaving 21 bases between them. The CDR3 protein is CATHGGTGTPYEQYF. The CDR3 DNA reads TGTGCCACACACGGCGGAACCGGGACTCCCTACGAGCAGTACTTC.

The sample holds a few counts of this clonotype. J is TRBJ2-7 and V is TRBV27; TRBD2 agrees at 7 bases. Germline CDR1 MNHEY, CDR2 SMNVEV (reference sequence). The CDR3 runs 13 residues. Trimming took 6 bases from V and 7 from J; bases not matched to a gene: 9. CDR3 sequence: CASSRRERGEQYF. CDR3 nucleotides: TGTGCCAGCAGCCGGCGGGAGAGGGGAGAGCAGTACTTC.

This clonotype occurred many times. The chain is built from TRBV28 and TRBJ2-5; 10 bases align to TRBD1. The germline V gene encodes CDR1 MDHEN and CDR2 SYDVKM. There are 13 residues in the CDR3. Germline trimming cut 6 bases from V and 9 bases from J; bases unmatched to any gene: 7. The CDR3 loop is CASSLGQGKAQYF. CDR3 nucleotides: TGTGCCAGCAGCCTGGGACAGGGGAAGGCCCAGTACTTC. The full variable domain, its missing parts supplied by reference TRBV28 and TRBJ2-5, is DVKVTQSSRYLVKRTGEKVFLECVQDMDHENMFWYRQDPGLGLRLIYFSYDVKMKEKGDIPEGYSVSREKKERFSLILESASTNQTSMYLCASSLGQGKAQYFGPGTRLLVL.

The chain employs TRBV4-1 and TRBJ1-4; D gene ambiguous. Germline assignment: CDR1 MGHRA and CDR2 YSYEKL. The V and J ends lost 0 bases and 0 bases respectively, with 5 bases between them. The CDR3 contains 15 residues. The CDR3 DNA is TGCGCCAGCAGCCAAGAAAAAGCAACTAATGAAAAACTGTTTTTT. This translates into CASSQEKATNEKLFF.

This clonotype came up once. The V gene is TRBV14, the J gene TRBJ2-7, with a tentative D call TRBD1 (5 bases). This CDR3 contains 13 residues. CDR1 is SGHDN and CDR2 is FVKESK in the germline V gene. Trimming pared 3 bases from V and 3 bases from J, leaving 9 bases between. The CDR3 is CASSHDRLYEQYF. CDR3 bases: TGTGCCAGCAGCCATGACAGACTCTACGAGCAGTACTTC.

This clonotype showed up many times. The V and J genes are TRBV20-1 and TRBJ2-5; D is perhaps TRBD1 (5 bases). V was clipped by 0 bases and J by 2 bases, with 13 bases between them. Per the germline V gene, CDR1 is DFQATT and CDR2 is SNEGSKA (reference sequence). This CDR3 spans 15 amino acids. The chain's CDR3 is CSARDQGRAQETQYF. CDR3 sequence (DNA): TGCAGTGCTAGAGATCAGGGCAGGGCACAAGAGACCCAGTACTTC.

This clonotype showed up just a few times. This rearrangement joins TRBV20-1 to TRBJ2-7, with D hard to call. Germline values: CDR1 DFQATT, CDR2 SNEGSKA (reference sequence). V lost 3 bases, J lost 3 bases, and 12 bases lay in between. This CDR3 contains 13 residues. The CDR3 is CSASRLLNYEQYF. Here the CDR3 DNA reads TGCAGTGCTAGCAGGCTCCTTAACTACGAGCAGTACTTC.

The V gene is TRBV7-3, the J gene TRBJ1-2; a possible D gene is TRBD1 (5 bases). Trimming took off 5 bases at V and 8 bases at J, with 15 bases between the two ends. The CDR3 is 13 amino acids. CDR1 is SGHTA and CDR2 is FQGTGA in the germline V gene. This CDR3 reads CASSPTQGDGYTF. Written as DNA, the CDR3 is TGTGCCAGCAGCCCGACCCAGGGTGACGGCTACACCTTC.

In its sample, this clonotype was seen a few times. The chain combines TRBV6-1 with TRBJ2-5; perhaps D is TRBD1 or TRBD2 (5 bases each). V dropped 9 bases and J dropped 1 base, with 12 bases sitting between them. The CDR3 is 13 amino acids. Germline CDR1 and CDR2: MNHNS and SASEGT. The DNA of the CDR3 is TGTGCCAGTGTACGGGACGGCCAAGAGACCCAGTACTTC. Translation: CASVRDGQETQYF.

The chain links TRBV4-3 to TRBJ1-1, with D tentatively TRBD1 (6 bases). V shed 1 base and J shed 4 bases, with 13 bases lying between them. From germline, CDR1 is LGHNA and CDR2 YSLEER. This CDR3 comprises 15 residues. The CDR3 DNA reads as TGCGCCAGCAGCCAAGCCACCAACAGGGCCACTGAAGCTTTCTTT. It codes for CASSQATNRATEAFF.

Note on this clonotype: Given a much more abundant clone one base away, this may be a read error. The final CDR3 position lacks the conserved phenylalanine or tryptophan, pointing to a likely read error. The genes are TRBV2 and TRBJ2-3; TRBD2 is a possible D gene (6 bases). V lost 6 bases to trimming and J lost 5 bases, with 12 bases between them. The CDR3 totals 13 residues. Germline V gene lookup returns CDR1 SNHLY and CDR2 FYNNEI. CDR3 residues: CASSRRREDTQYS. The CDR3 DNA follows: TGTGCCAGCAGCCGGCGGCGGGAAGATACGCAGTATTCT.

The chain has TRBV29-1 and TRBJ2-1; 11 nucleotides agree with TRBD2. The CDR3 covers 13 residues. From germline, CDR1 is SQVTM and CDR2 ANQGSEA. Trimming took 6 bases from V and 7 from J; bases not matched to a gene: 5. DNA for the CDR3: TGCAGCGTGCTAGCGGGAGGAAGGAATGAGCAGTTCTTC. This translates into CSVLAGGRNEQFF.

The chain couples TRBV28 to TRBJ2-2; tentatively, D is TRBD2 (5 bases). This CDR3 has 17 residues. The V gene lost 6 bases and the J gene lost 4 bases, with 21 bases spanning the gap. Germline values: CDR1 MDHEN, CDR2 SYDVKM. The CDR3 loop is CASSRLWPGEFTGELFF. CDR3 DNA sequence: TGTGCCAGCAGCAGACTATGGCCCGGAGAATTCACCGGGGAGCTGTTTTTT.

In this sample, this clonotype turned up many times. J is TRBJ2-5 and V is TRBV27, with 8 bases matching TRBD1. Germline CDR1 is MNHEY and CDR2 is SMNVEV (reference sequence). The CDR3 loop spans 15 amino acids. V gave up 5 bases and J gave up 4 bases; unmatched junction bases: 9. The DNA of the CDR3 is TGTGCCAGCAGTCCCATCCGCGGACAGGGAGAGACCCAGTACTTC. It translates to CASSPIRGQGETQYF.